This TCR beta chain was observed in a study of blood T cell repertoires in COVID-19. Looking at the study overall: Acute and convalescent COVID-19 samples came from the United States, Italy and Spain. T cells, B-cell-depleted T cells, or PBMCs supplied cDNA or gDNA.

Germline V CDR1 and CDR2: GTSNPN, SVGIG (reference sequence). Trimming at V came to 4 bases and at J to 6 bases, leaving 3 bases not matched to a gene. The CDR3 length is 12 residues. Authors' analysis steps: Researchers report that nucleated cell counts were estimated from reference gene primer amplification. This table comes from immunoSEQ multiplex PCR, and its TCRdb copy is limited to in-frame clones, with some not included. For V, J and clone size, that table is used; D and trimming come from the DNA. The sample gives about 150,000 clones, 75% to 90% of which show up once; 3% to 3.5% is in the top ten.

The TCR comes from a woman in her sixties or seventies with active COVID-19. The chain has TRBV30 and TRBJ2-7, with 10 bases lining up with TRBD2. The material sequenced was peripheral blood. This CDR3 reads CAWTSGRGEQYF. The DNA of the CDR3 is TGTGCCTGGACTAGCGGGAGAGGCGAGCAGTACTTC.